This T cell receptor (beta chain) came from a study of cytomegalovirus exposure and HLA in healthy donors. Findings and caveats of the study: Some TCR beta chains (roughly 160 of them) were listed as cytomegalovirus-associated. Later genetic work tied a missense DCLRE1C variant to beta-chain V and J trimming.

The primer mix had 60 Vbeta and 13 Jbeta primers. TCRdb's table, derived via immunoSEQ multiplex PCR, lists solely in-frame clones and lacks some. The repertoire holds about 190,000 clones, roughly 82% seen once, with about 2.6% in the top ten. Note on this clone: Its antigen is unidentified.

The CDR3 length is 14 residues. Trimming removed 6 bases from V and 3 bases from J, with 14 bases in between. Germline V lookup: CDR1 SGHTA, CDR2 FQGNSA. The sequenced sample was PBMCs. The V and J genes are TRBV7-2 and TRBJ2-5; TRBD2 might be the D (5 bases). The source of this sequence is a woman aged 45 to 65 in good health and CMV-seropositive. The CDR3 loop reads CASSRTVQKETQYF. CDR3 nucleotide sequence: TGTGCCAGCAGTCGGACTGTACAGAAAGAGACCCAGTACTTC.